Reported below is one T cell receptor (beta chain). Its target is unknown. The data were taken from a study of cytomegalovirus exposure and HLA in healthy donors. The PCR made use of 60 Vbeta and 13 Jbeta primers. Produced via immunoSEQ multiplex PCR; TCRdb's table is partial and in-frame only. The repertoire includes fewer than 150,000 clones, about 66% of them detected once, and 1.5% to 2% sits in the top ten. This CDR3 has 13 residues. V lost 6 bases and J 3 bases, leaving 8 bases between the germline ends. The germline CDR1 and CDR2 sequences are MNHEY and SVGAGI. Study findings and constraints: Specificity of a few CMV-associated chains for CMV antigens was verified in vitro.

The rearrangement joins TRBV6-5 to TRBJ1-4; D is unresolved. The sample taken for sequencing was PBMCs. The origin of this receptor is a human donor in good health. CDR3: CASSTGANEKLFF. CDR3 in DNA: TGTGCCAGCAGCACCGGGGCTAATGAAAAACTGTTTTTT.